A single sample is the source of the 20 T cell receptor beta chains below, sequenced in a study of response to subunit inactivated influenza vaccine. A single record per CDR3 protein comes from TCRdb applying MiXCR to the RT-PCR reads. This table holds more than 450,000 distinct CDR3 sequences, roughly 10% found once. The data were also submitted as part of a second study, on T cells expressing NK-cell markers. That work adds: For TCR beta, cDNA was produced by 5'RACE template switching with UMIs.

The sequencing used PBMCs from blood, collected on the day of vaccination. The receptors derive from a man over 45 who received an inactivated influenza vaccine.

The V call is TRBV24-1, the J call TRBJ2-1, with D perhaps TRBD1 or TRBD2 (6 bases each). The germline V gene encodes CDR1 KGHDR and CDR2 SFDVKD. The CDR3 consists of 15 residues. Deletions cut 1 base from V and 6 bases from J, with 12 bases between. CDR3 loop: CATSDLSRGGNEQFF. DNA of the CDR3: TGTGCCACCAGTGATTTATCCAGGGGAGGCAATGAGCAGTTCTTC.

This clonotype has at least ten counts. The genes are TRBV29-1 and TRBJ2-2; tentative D call: TRBD2 (6 bases). This CDR3 is built from 13 residues. The germline gives CDR1 SQVTM, CDR2 ANQGSEA. The ends were cut back, 2 bases at V and 5 bases at J, with 9 bases in the middle. In DNA, the CDR3 is TGCAGCGTTGAACGGGACTCAACCGGGGAGCTGTTTTTT. Translating it yields CSVERDSTGELFF.

This clonotype was recorded many times. The chain is built from TRBV9 and TRBJ2-1; the D gene could be TRBD1 or TRBD2 (5 bases each). The V gene lost 8 bases and the J gene lost 4 bases, with 19 bases spanning the gap. CDR1 SGDLS and CDR2 YYNGEE come from the germline V gene. The CDR3 covers 15 residues. The CDR3 is CASSMSRGAYNEQFF. In DNA, the CDR3 is TGTGCCAGTTCCATGTCCAGAGGGGCGTACAATGAGCAGTTCTTC.

In the case of this clonotype: Since the CDR3 does not end with the conserved phenylalanine or tryptophan, this likely comes from a read error. No DNA is shown, since the ends of the CDR3 on it are uncertain; the CDR3 is the one TCRdb lists. The chain has TRBV28 and TRBJ1-6; the D call in the table, TRBD1, was not verified against the DNA. Germline V gives CDR1 MDHEN, CDR2 SYDVKM. The CDR3 length is 9 residues, termini included. The CDR3 reads CASSLYRQS.

In its sample, this clonotype was seen a few times. The chain combines TRBV5-4 with TRBJ2-3; 7 positions match TRBD2. Germline lookup yields CDR1 SGHNT and CDR2 YYREEE (reference sequence). V shed 0 bases, J shed 0 bases, and the junction held 4 bases outside the gene matches. This CDR3 contains 16 residues. CDR3 sequence: CASSLVASGSTDTQYF. DNA for the CDR3: TGTGCCAGCAGCTTGGTGGCTAGCGGAAGCACAGATACGCAGTATTTT. The full variable domain, completed using reference TRBV5-4 and TRBJ2-3, is ETGVTQSPTHLIKTRGQQVTLRCSSQSGHNTVSWYQQALGQGPQFIFQYYREEENGRGNFPPRFSGLQFPNYSSELNVNALELDDSALYLCASSLVASGSTDTQYFGPGTRLTVL.

In nucleotides, the CDR3 is TGCAGTGCTGACAAGCCCAGGGCCAACGTCCTGACTTTC. Residues: CSADKPRANVLTF. V gene TRBV20-1 combines with J gene TRBJ2-6; D call uncertain. The V gene's germline CDR1 is DFQATT and CDR2 SNEGSKA (reference sequence). V was clipped by 5 bases and J by 5 bases, with 10 bases between them. This CDR3 contains 13 residues.

At least ten counts were recorded for this clonotype. This sequence joins TRBV7-2 and TRBJ2-1; no definite D call. V was clipped by 6 bases and J by 3 bases, with 9 bases between them. Per the germline V gene, CDR1 is SGHTA and CDR2 is FQGNSA. The CDR3 runs to 13 residues. CDR3 protein: CASSRTVYNEQFF. As DNA, the CDR3 is TGTGCCAGCAGTCGGACGGTCTACAATGAGCAGTTCTTC.

This clonotype occurred a few times. This chain uses TRBV25-1 with TRBJ2-3, with 7 bases fitting TRBD2. Germline loops: CDR1 MGHDK, CDR2 SYGVNS. The V segment lost 3 bases and the J segment 2 bases; nucleotides outside the gene matches: 5. The CDR3 spans 15 residues. CDR3 residues: CASSDSREITDTQYF. The CDR3 nucleotides read TGTGCCAGCAGTGATTCGCGGGAGATCACAGATACGCAGTATTTT. The full variable domain, rest sourced from reference TRBV25-1 and TRBJ2-3, is EADIYQTPRYLVIGTGKKITLECSQTMGHDKMYWYQQDPGMELHLIHYSYGVNSTEKGDLSSESTVSRIRTEHFPLTLESARPSHTSQYLCASSDSREITDTQYFGPGTRLTVL.

The chain uses TRBV28 and TRBJ1-5; D might be TRBD1 (5 bases). Looked up from germline, CDR1 is MDHEN and CDR2 is SYDVKM. Between the trimmed V and J ends, which lost 8 bases and 9 bases, there was a span of 14 bases. The length of the CDR3 is 12 residues. The CDR3 region is CASRQGLLPQHF. The CDR3 nucleotides are TGTGCCAGCCGGCAGGGACTATTGCCCCAGCATTTT.

Many counts were recorded for this clonotype. This chain links TRBV5-5 with TRBJ2-3, with D possibly being TRBD1 (6 bases). This CDR3 contains 15 residues. CDR1 is SGHKS, CDR2 YYEKEE, per germline (reference sequence). Trimming stripped 5 bases from V and 2 bases from J, with 15 bases between. The CDR3: CASRYRVGSTDTQYF. The CDR3 DNA sequence: TGTGCCAGCAGATACAGGGTTGGGTCCACAGATACGCAGTATTTT.

This clonotype came up many times. J is TRBJ2-1 and V is TRBV29-1; D gene uncertain. The germline CDR1 and CDR2 sequences are SQVTM and ANQGSEA. The CDR3 runs to 15 residues. V was pared by 6 bases and J by 0 bases, with 15 bases between. The DNA for the CDR3 is TGCAGCGTCTCGGGCGGAAGGAGCTCCTACAATGAGCAGTTCTTC. This codes for CSVSGGRSSYNEQFF.

The table lists this clonotype with a few counts. V is TRBV20-1 and J is TRBJ2-7, with 9 positions matching TRBD1. The CDR3 length is 15 residues. Losses at the gene ends were 0 bases for V and 3 bases for J; bases not matched to a gene: 6. CDR1 is DFQATT and CDR2 is SNEGSKA in the germline V gene (reference sequence). This CDR3 reads CSARDRDRAYYEQYF. As DNA, the CDR3 is TGCAGTGCTAGAGATAGGGACAGGGCCTACTACGAGCAGTACTTC.

This clonotype was counted ten times or more. This rearrangement joins TRBV24-1 to TRBJ2-5; a possible D gene is TRBD1 (6 bases). The V end was cut by 4 bases, the J end by 3 bases, with 14 bases between. CDR1 is KGHDR and CDR2 is SFDVKD in the germline V gene. The CDR3 totals 15 residues. In DNA form, the CDR3 reads TGTGCCACCAGTGACCCGACAGGAGCAAAAGAGACCCAGTACTTC. Encoded protein: CATSDPTGAKETQYF.

The chain couples TRBV12-3 or TRBV12-4 to TRBJ2-2; 9 bases agree with TRBD2. This CDR3 contains 15 residues. V trimming: 6 bases; J trimming: 4 bases; junction bases outside the gene matches: 6. The CDR3 spells CASSSSGEATGELFF. As DNA, the CDR3 is TGTGCCAGCAGCTCTAGCGGGGAGGCCACCGGGGAGCTGTTTTTT.

This clonotype appeared a few times. V gene TRBV4-3 combines with J gene TRBJ2-1; the match to TRBD2 covers 13 bases. The CDR3 runs to 14 residues. The V and J ends lost 6 bases and 10 bases, in that order; junction bases with no gene match: 6. Germline values: CDR1 LGHNA, CDR2 YSLEER. The DNA for the CDR3 is TGCGCCAGCAGTTCCGGACTAGCGGGAGCGGAGCAGTTCTTC. Its protein is CASSSGLAGAEQFF.

A word on this clonotype: It may be a read error: a sequence one base away is much more abundant. The chain recombines TRBV24-1 with TRBJ1-4, with D possibly TRBD1 on 6 matching bases. The CDR3 length is 14 residues. The V end lost 7 bases, the J end lost 6 bases, and 14 bases lay between the germline ends. The germline V gene encodes CDR1 KGHDR and CDR2 SFDVKD. This CDR3 is CATRASGADEKLFF. CDR3 nucleotide sequence: TGTGCCACCAGAGCTTCAGGGGCGGATGAAAAACTGTTTTTT.

This clonotype has a handful of counts. The chain has TRBV10-3 and TRBJ2-7; perhaps TRBD2 as D (6 bases). Germline lookup yields CDR1 ENHRY and CDR2 SYGVKD. CDR3 length equals 11 residues. Trimming cost V 6 bases and J 4 bases, with 7 bases left between them. CDR3 coding DNA: TGTGCCATCAGCGGGACTTACGAGCAGTACTTC. It encodes CAISGTYEQYF.

The CDR3 here is CASMDRENVLTF. DNA of the CDR3: TGTGCCAGCATGGACAGGGAAAACGTCCTGACTTTC. This chain links TRBV11-1 with TRBJ2-6, with 8 bases matching TRBD1. The V gene's germline CDR1 is SGHAT and CDR2 FQDESV (reference sequence). This CDR3 has 12 amino acids. V lost 7 bases to trimming and J lost 10 bases; unmatched junction nucleotides: 3.

The rearrangement uses TRBV24-1 and TRBJ1-6; D is possibly TRBD1 (6 bases). Trimming took 0 bases from V and 5 from J, leaving 13 bases between them. The CDR3 extends over 17 amino acids. Per the germline V gene, CDR1 is KGHDR and CDR2 is SFDVKD. The DNA for the CDR3 is TGTGCCACCAGTGATTTGCGCGGCAGGGGTGATAATTCACCCCTCCACTTT. This gives the protein CATSDLRGRGDNSPLHF.

The chain links TRBV7-2 to TRBJ1-6; 9 bases agree with TRBD1. The ends lost 5 bases at V and 7 bases at J; junction bases unmatched: 12. The CDR3 length is 17 residues. Per the germline V gene, CDR1 is SGHTA and CDR2 is FQGNSA. The CDR3 loop is CASSEPGQGEWNSPLHF. CDR3 nucleotide sequence: TGTGCCAGCAGCGAACCGGGACAGGGAGAGTGGAATTCACCCCTCCACTTT.